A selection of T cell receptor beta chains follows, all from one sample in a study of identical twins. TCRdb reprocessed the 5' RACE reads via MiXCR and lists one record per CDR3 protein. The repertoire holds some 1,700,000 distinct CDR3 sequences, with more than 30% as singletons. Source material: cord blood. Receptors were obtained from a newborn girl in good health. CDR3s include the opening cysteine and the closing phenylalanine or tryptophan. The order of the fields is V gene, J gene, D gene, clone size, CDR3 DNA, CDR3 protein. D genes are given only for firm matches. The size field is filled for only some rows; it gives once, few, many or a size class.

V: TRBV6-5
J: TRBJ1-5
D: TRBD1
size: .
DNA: TGTGCCAGTAAACAGGGGCCTTATAGCAATCAGCCCCAGCATTTT
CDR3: CASKQGPYSNQPQHF

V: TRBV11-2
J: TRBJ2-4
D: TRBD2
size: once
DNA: TGTGCCAGCAGCTTGGAAATCCCGGGACTAGCCAAAAACATTCAGAACTTC
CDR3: CASSLEIPGLAKNIQNF

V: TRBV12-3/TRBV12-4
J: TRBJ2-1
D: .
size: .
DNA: TGTGCCAGCAGTTTATATATGGGCAATGAGCAGTTCTTC
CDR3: CASSLYMGNEQFF

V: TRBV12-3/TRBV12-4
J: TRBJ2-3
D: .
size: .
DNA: TGTGCCAGCGGCGGGGGCACAGATACGGAGTATTTT
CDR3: CASGGGTDTEYF

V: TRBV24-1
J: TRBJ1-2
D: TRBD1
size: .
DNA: TGTGCCACCAGTGAGCAGACAGGGGGCGGATTTGGCTACACCTTC
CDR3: CATSEQTGGGFGYTF

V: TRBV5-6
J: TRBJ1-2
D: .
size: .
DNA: TGTGCCAGCAGCGCTTACAGCCCCTATGGCTACACCTTC
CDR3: CASSAYSPYGYTF

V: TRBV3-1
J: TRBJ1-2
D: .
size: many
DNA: TGTGCCAGCAGCCATTCTAGGCGGCAGAACTATGGCTACACCTTC
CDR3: CASSHSRRQNYGYTF

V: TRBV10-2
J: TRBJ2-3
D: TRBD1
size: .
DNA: TGCGCCAGCAAAGGGACGACAGGGCCCACAGATACGCAGTATTTT
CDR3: CASKGTTGPTDTQYF

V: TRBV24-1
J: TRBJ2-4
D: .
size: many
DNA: TGTGCCACCAGTGACCCCAACGTGGATCGAATTCAGTACTTC
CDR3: CATSDPNVDRIQYF

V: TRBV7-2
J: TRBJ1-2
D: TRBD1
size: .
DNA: TGTGCCAGCAGCTTAGTTGTCGACAGGGGGCGATTCTATGGCTACACCTTC
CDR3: CASSLVVDRGRFYGYTF

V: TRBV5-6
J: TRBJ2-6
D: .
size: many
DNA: TGTGCCAGCAGCTTGCGCCTCTCTGGGGCCAACGTCCTGACTTTC
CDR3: CASSLRLSGANVLTF

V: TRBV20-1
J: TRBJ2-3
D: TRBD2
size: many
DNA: TGCAGTGCCCCCCGGGGACTAGCAGATACGCAGTATTTT
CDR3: CSAPRGLADTQYF

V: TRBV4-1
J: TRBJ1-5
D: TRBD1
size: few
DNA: TGCGCCAGCAGCCAAACCGGGACAGGTTACAATCAGCCCCAGCATTTT
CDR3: CASSQTGTGYNQPQHF

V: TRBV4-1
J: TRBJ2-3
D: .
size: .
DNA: TGCGCCAACAGCCAAGGAAGGATACTAGGAGGCACAGATACGCAGTATTTT
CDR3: CANSQGRILGGTDTQYF

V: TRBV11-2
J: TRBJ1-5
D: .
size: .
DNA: TGTGCCAGCAGCTTAGAACGGGGGAGCAATCAGCCCCAGCATTTT
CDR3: CASSLERGSNQPQHF

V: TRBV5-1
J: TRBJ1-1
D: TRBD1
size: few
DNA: TGCGCCAGCAGCTTGGAGACAGGGGGACCGAACACTGAAGCTTTCTTT
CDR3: CASSLETGGPNTEAFF

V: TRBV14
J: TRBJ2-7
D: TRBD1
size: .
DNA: TGTGCCAGCAGATCGACAGGGCCCTCCTACGAGCAGTACTTC
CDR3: CASRSTGPSYEQYF

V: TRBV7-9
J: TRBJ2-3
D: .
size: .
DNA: TGTGCCAGCAGCCGGTCCCGGTATACGCAGTATTTT
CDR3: CASSRSRYTQYF

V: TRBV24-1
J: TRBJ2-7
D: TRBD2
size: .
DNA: TGTGCCACCAGTGGTTCCGGACTAGCGGGGGGCCTTTACAATGAGCAGTACTTC
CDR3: CATSGSGLAGGLYNEQYF

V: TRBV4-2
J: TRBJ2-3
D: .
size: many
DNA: TGTGCCAGCAGCCAAGAGGTCCACCACGATACGCAGTATTTT
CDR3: CASSQEVHHDTQYF

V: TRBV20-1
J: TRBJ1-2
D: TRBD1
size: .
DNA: TGCAGTACTAGAGGGGGGGACAGGGCTAACTATGGCTACACCTTC
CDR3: CSTRGGDRANYGYTF

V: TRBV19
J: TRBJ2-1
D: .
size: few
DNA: TGTGCCAGTAGGTCCCCCCAGGTATACAATGAGCAGTTCTTC
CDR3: CASRSPQVYNEQFF

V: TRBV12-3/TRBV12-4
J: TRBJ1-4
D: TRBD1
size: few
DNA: TGTGCCAGCAGTTTCTGGGCCAGGGGGCTTGCAACTAATGAAAAACTGTTTTTT
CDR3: CASSFWARGLATNEKLFF

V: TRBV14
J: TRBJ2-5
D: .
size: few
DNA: TGTGCCAGCAGCCCCGCTCCAAGGGAGACCCAGTACTTC
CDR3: CASSPAPRETQYF

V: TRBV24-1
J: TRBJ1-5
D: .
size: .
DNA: TGTGCCACCAGTGACCTCGGGGTTGCGGACCAGCATTTT
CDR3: CATSDLGVADQHF

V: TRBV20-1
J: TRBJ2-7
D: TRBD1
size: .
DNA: TGCAGTGCTGACAGGGTCCCCTACGAGCAGTACTTC
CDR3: CSADRVPYEQYF

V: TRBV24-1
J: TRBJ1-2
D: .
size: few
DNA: TGTGCCACCAGTGATTTCAGGACTAACTATGGCTACACCTTC
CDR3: CATSDFRTNYGYTF

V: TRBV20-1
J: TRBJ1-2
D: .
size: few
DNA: TGCAGTGCCGTTAGGTCACAGGGCCGAGGCTATGGCTACACCTTC
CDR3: CSAVRSQGRGYGYTF

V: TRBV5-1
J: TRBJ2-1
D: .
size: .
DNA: TGCGCCAGCAGCTTGATGGAGGGAGACTCCTACAATGAGCAGTTCTTC
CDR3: CASSLMEGDSYNEQFF

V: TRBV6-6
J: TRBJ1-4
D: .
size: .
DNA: TGTGCCAGCAGACGACAGGTCTGGGAAAAACTGTTTTTT
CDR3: CASRRQVWEKLFF

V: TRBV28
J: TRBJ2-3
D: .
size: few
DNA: TGTGCCAGCAGCCCTCTAGTGGGGCCTAGCACAGATACGCAGTATTTT
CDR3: CASSPLVGPSTDTQYF

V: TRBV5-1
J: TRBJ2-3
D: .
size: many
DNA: TGCGCCAGCACCAACCATCTAGGGAATCGGGCAGATACGCAGTATTTT
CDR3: CASTNHLGNRADTQYF

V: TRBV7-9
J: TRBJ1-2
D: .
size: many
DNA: TGTGCCAGCAGCTTCTTACCACAGGGTATCGGAGGCTACACCTTC
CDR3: CASSFLPQGIGGYTF

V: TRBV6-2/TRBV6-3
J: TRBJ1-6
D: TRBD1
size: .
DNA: TGTGCCAGCAGCTACTACGACAGGGGAAGTTCACCCCTCCACTTT
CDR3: CASSYYDRGSSPLHF

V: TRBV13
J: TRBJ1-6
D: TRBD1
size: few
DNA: TGTGCCAGCAGCCCAAGGGGGCAGAATTCACCCCTCCACTTT
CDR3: CASSPRGQNSPLHF

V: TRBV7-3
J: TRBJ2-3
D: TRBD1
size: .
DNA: TGTGCCAGCAGCTTTAAAGGGACAGGGCTTACGGATACGCAGTATTTT
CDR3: CASSFKGTGLTDTQYF

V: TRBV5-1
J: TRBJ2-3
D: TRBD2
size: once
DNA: TGCGCCAGCAGCTTGGAGGGACTAGCGGCACCGGGGGCGTCAGATACGCAGTGTTTT
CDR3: CASSLEGLAAPGASDTQCF

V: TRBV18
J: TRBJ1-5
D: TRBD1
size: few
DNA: TGTGCCAGCTCAACGGGACAGCCTAATCAGCCCCAGCATTTT
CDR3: CASSTGQPNQPQHF

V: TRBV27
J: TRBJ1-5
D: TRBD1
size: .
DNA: TGTGCCAGCAGTCACAGGGGTACGCAGCCCCAGCATTTT
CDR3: CASSHRGTQPQHF

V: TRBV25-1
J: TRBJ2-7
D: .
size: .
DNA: TGTGCCAGCAGTGAGGCTATGGGACACTACGAGCAGTACTTC
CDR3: CASSEAMGHYEQYF

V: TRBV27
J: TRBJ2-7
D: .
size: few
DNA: TGTGCCAGCCGCCGGGACACTGCCTACGAGCAGTACTTC
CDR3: CASRRDTAYEQYF

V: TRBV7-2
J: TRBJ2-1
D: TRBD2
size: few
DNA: TGTGCCAGCAGCTTAGGGAGCGGGAGGGGCTCCTACAATGAGCAGTTCTTC
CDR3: CASSLGSGRGSYNEQFF

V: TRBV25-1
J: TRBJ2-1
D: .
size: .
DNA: TGTGCCAGCAGAGAGGGAGGGGGGGGCTACAATGAGCAGTTCTTC
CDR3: CASREGGGGYNEQFF

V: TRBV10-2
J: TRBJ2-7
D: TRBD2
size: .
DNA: TGCGCCAGCAGTGTATATTCTGGCGGGGGTAGCTCCTACGAGCAGTACTTC
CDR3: CASSVYSGGGSSYEQYF

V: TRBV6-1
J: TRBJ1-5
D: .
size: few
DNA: TGTGCCACCCTTTTGACCAGTCCGGTGAACCAGCCCCAGCATTTT
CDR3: CATLLTSPVNQPQHF

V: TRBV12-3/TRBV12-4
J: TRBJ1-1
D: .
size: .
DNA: TGTGCCAGCAGTTTATTCGGTCGGAGGGACACTGAAGCTTTCTTT
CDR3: CASSLFGRRDTEAFF

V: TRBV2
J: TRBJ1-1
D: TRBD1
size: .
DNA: TGTGCCAGCCGCGACAGGGGGCAGCACACTGAAGCTTTCTTT
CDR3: CASRDRGQHTEAFF

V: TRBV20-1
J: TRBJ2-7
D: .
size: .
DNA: TGCAGTGCTAGCCCTCGGACCTACGAGCAGTACTTC
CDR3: CSASPRTYEQYF

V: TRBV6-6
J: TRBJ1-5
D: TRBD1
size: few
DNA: TGTGCCAGCAGCCGACAGGGGAGCATTCAGCCCCAGCATTTT
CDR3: CASSRQGSIQPQHF